The source of this T cell receptor (beta chain) is a study of beta chain features in type 1 diabetes. This CDR3 has 16 residues. The J segment lost 2 bases and the V segment lost 4 bases, leaving 8 bases of the junction unmatched. CDR1 and CDR2 (germline): MNHEY, SMNVEV (reference sequence). About this clone: No antigen is known for it.

Overall study results and limits: Naive, central memory and Treg TCRB repertoires seemed to resemble each other more closely in patients than they did in healthy donors. Diminished insertions and augmented deletions at VDJ junctions characterized type 1 diabetes patients. The study notes PCR might favor shorter templates equally in patients and controls.

The isolated RNA, all of it, was reverse transcribed, so expressed TCRB transcripts were what got sequenced. The repertoire was sequenced with immunoSEQ multiplex PCR; TCRdb's copy has only in-frame clones and lacks some. The table includes roughly 500,000 clones, roughly 31% detected once. The sample comprised naive CD4+ T cells from blood. The rearrangement joins TRBV27 to TRBJ2-7; TRBD1 matches 10 bases. This receptor was taken from a man aged 18 to 29 in good health. The CDR3 DNA reads TGTGCCAGCAGTTCAGGACAGGGGGGACGAGCCTACGAGCAGTACTTC. Amino acids: CASSSGQGGRAYEQYF.